The 8 T cell receptor beta chains given below trace back to one sample, sequenced in a study of T cell repertoires in cytomegalovirus infection. Each CDR3 protein is one row after TCRdb ran MiXCR on the reads. The sample has around 710,000 distinct CDR3 sequences, 25% to 35% seen once. These receptors' antigens are unknown. Material: cultured CD8+ T cells from PBMCs, obtained from culture after CMV antigen stimulation. Receptors originate from a human donor in good health (CMV status not recorded). Some clones in this sample may be carry-over from other donors' samples.

This clonotype has a count of ten or more. The chain couples TRBV5-4 to TRBJ2-5; D possibly matches TRBD1 or TRBD2 (5 bases each). Trimming pared 1 base from V and 9 bases from J, leaving 25 bases between. The CDR3 has 17 amino acids. CDR1 is SGHNT, CDR2 YYREEE, per germline (reference sequence). CDR3 residues: CASSLWGSLTATGAQYF. CDR3 DNA sequence: TGTGCCAGCAGCTTGTGGGGCAGCCTGACAGCGACCGGGGCCCAGTACTTC.

This clonotype has just a few counts. V usage is TRBV5-6 and J usage is TRBJ2-5; D may be TRBD1 (5 bases). CDR1 and CDR2 (germline): SGHDT, YYEEEE. CDR3 length: 15 residues. V shed 1 base and J shed 1 base, with 11 bases lying between them. The CDR3, as DNA: TGTGCCAGCAGCTTGTTAGGGGAACTCCAAGAGACCCAGTACTTC. Residues: CASSLLGELQETQYF. The whole variable domain, remainder taken from reference TRBV5-6 and TRBJ2-5, is DAGVTQSPTHLIKTRGQQVTLRCSPKSGHDTVSWYQQALGQGPQFIFQYYEEEERQRGNFPDRFSGHQFPNYSSELNVNALLLGDSALYLCASSLLGELQETQYFGPGTRLLVL.

This clonotype has a handful of counts. The V gene is TRBV9, the J gene TRBJ1-3; D might be TRBD1 (5 bases). Germline CDR1 reads SGDLS; CDR2 reads YYNGEE. V was pared by 0 bases and J by 4 bases, with 11 bases between. This CDR3 region has 15 residues. The DNA for the CDR3 is TGTGCCAGCAGCGTAGAAGGGGCTCCCGGAAACACCATATATTTT. This encodes CASSVEGAPGNTIYF.

V usage is TRBV11-2 and J usage is TRBJ2-5, with 7 positions matching TRBD1. Losses at the gene ends were 5 bases for V and 7 bases for J; bases not matched to a gene: 13. Germline V gene data show CDR1 as SGHAT and CDR2 as FQNNGV. The CDR3 is 15 residues long. The CDR3 region has the DNA TGTGCCAGCAGCCGCGACAGGGACCCCCTGGGGACCCAGTACTTC. This translates into CASSRDRDPLGTQYF.

The chain recombines TRBV28 with TRBJ2-2; 10 bases align to TRBD2. Per the germline V gene, CDR1 is MDHEN and CDR2 is SYDVKM. V gave up 2 bases and J gave up 0 bases; unmatched junction bases: 3. The length of the CDR3 is 17 residues. The CDR3 DNA sequence: TGTGCCAGCAGTTTAACACTAGCGGGGCCGAACACCGGGGAGCTGTTTTTT. Its protein product is CASSLTLAGPNTGELFF.

This clonotype was recorded many times. J is TRBJ1-6 and V is TRBV7-2, with a possible D match to TRBD1 (6 bases). This CDR3 is 13 amino acids long. Germline V gives CDR1 SGHTA, CDR2 FQGNSA. V was clipped by 1 base and J by 14 bases, with 12 bases between them. Written as DNA, the CDR3 is TGTGCCAGCAGCTTAGAGGGGGTCCGGGCCCTCCACTTT. Amino acids: CASSLEGVRALHF.

The chain has TRBV11-1 and TRBJ2-1, with 9 bases that match TRBD1. V shed 5 bases, J shed 3 bases, and the junction held 11 bases outside the gene matches. Germline loops: CDR1 SGHAT, CDR2 FQDESV (reference sequence). The CDR3 contains 17 residues. The CDR3 loop reads CASSAAGQGIIYNEQFF. Here the CDR3 DNA reads TGTGCCAGCAGCGCGGCGGGACAGGGAATTATCTACAATGAGCAGTTCTTC. The whole variable domain, remainder taken from reference TRBV11-1 and TRBJ2-1, is EAEVAQSPRYKITEKSQAVAFWCDPISGHATLYWYRQILGQGPELLVQFQDESVVDDSQLPKDRFSAERLKGVDSTLKIQPAELGDSAMYLCASSAAGQGIIYNEQFFGPGTRLTVL.

The chain joins TRBV12-5 to TRBJ1-1, with D unresolved. V lost 3 bases and J 10 bases, leaving 18 bases between the germline ends. Germline CDR1 and CDR2: LGHNT and FRNRAP. The CDR3 runs 14 residues. For the CDR3, the DNA is TGTGCTAGTGGTTTCGCTACTTCCTATGAGGGAGCTTTCTTT. Translating it yields CASGFATSYEGAFF. The full variable domain, with the rest looked up from reference TRBV12-5 and TRBJ1-1, is DARVTQTPRHKVTEMGQEVTMRCQPILGHNTVFWYRQTMMQGLELLAYFRNRAPLDDSGMPKDRFSAEMPDATLATLKIQPSEPRDSAVYFCASGFATSYEGAFFGQGTRLTVV.